Below, one T cell receptor beta chain is given with its context. No antigen is known for it. The entry originates in a study of OX40 agonist ivuxolimab in advanced cancers. Study overall: Three patients responded partially, comprising one with hepatocellular carcinoma and two with cutaneous melanoma.

Data came from immunoSEQ multiplex PCR; TCRdb stores just in-frame clones and leaves some out. Among about 27,000 clones listed, roughly 90% were seen once. Notes on the study in general: Low normalized T-cell clonal expansion also characterized some of the nonresponders. Antigen specificity remained undetermined for the expanded peripheral T cells.

Systemic immunosuppression or autoimmune disease history was grounds to exclude patients. CDR1 and CDR2 from the germline V gene are DFQATT and SNEGSKA (reference sequence). Trimming took 2 bases from V and 6 from J, leaving 5 bases between them. The CDR3 is made up of 10 amino acids. Material: CD4+ or CD8+ T cells sorted from blood, obtained in a trial of the OX40 agonist ivuxolimab. This receptor was identified in an adult with an advanced solid tumor such as melanoma, head and neck, liver or kidney cancer. The chain couples TRBV20-1 to TRBJ2-7, with D possibly matching TRBD1 (5 bases). Written as DNA, the CDR3 is TGCAGTGCTAGAAGGGGCGAGCAGTACTTC. Its protein is CSARRGEQYF.